One sample yielded the 32 T cell receptor beta chains listed below, sequenced in a study of beta chain features in type 1 diabetes. Reverse transcribing all isolated RNA meant expressed TCRB transcripts were sequenced. Sequencing was performed with immunoSEQ multiplex PCR; in TCRdb, only in-frame clones are kept and a portion is missing. The sample includes 300,000 to 400,000 clones, around 10% of them seen just once. Notes on the study in general: Type 1 diabetes patients showed a moderate but significant shortening of TCRB CDR3s in all four CD4+ subsets.

The antigens of these receptors remain unknown. Sequencing used central memory CD4+ T cells from blood. These receptors were obtained from a man aged 25 to 45 with type 1 diabetes.

The rearrangement joins TRBV7-3 to TRBJ2-2; D gene unclear. Trimming left V 5 bases short and J 7 bases short, with 5 bases between. The CDR3 is 11 residues long. Per germline, CDR1 SGHTA and CDR2 FQGTGA. This chain's CDR3 is CASSDGGELFF. DNA of the CDR3: TGTGCCAGCAGCGACGGCGGGGAGCTGTTTTTT.

The chain has TRBV7-2 and TRBJ1-1, with D hard to call. Trimming removed 1 base from V and 6 bases from J, with 9 bases in between. Per germline, CDR1 SGHTA and CDR2 FQGNSA. The CDR3 extends over 13 amino acids. CDR3 in amino acids: CASSLGRRAEAFF. CDR3 nucleotides: TGTGCCAGCAGCTTAGGGCGGCGGGCTGAAGCTTTCTTT.

The rearrangement links TRBV11-2 to TRBJ1-2, with unresolved D. The V end was cut by 6 bases, the J end by 8 bases, with 16 bases between. CDR1 and CDR2 (germline): SGHAT, FQNNGV. This CDR3 has 13 amino acids. In nucleotides, the CDR3 is TGTGCCAGCAGTCCGGACTGGCTAGGGGGCTACACCTTC. This sequence encodes CASSPDWLGGYTF.

The V gene is TRBV12-5, the J gene TRBJ1-5; D call uncertain. This CDR3 is 14 amino acids long. Trimming took off 1 base at V and 3 bases at J, with 7 bases between the two ends. Germline V gives CDR1 LGHNT, CDR2 FRNRAP. The CDR3 nucleotides read TGTGCTAGTGGTTTGGACGGAGTCAATCAGCCCCAGCATTTT. Its translation is CASGLDGVNQPQHF. The full variable domain, with the rest looked up from reference TRBV12-5 and TRBJ1-5, is DARVTQTPRHKVTEMGQEVTMRCQPILGHNTVFWYRQTMMQGLELLAYFRNRAPLDDSGMPKDRFSAEMPDATLATLKIQPSEPRDSAVYFCASGLDGVNQPQHFGDGTRLSIL.

This clone occurred many times. The V call is TRBV7-8, the J call TRBJ1-4, with 7 positions matching TRBD1. Germline assignment: CDR1 SGHVS and CDR2 FQNEAQ. The CDR3 contains 14 residues. J gave up 4 bases and V 7 bases, and 6 bases lay outside the gene matches. The CDR3 DNA reads TGTGCCAGCAACGCCGGGACAGATAATGAAAAACTGTTTTTT. This sequence encodes CASNAGTDNEKLFF.

This clone was detected many times. The rearrangement links TRBV5-6 to TRBJ2-7; TRBD2 agrees at 7 bases. The CDR3 totals 13 residues. With 4 bases clipped from V and 3 bases from J, the junction kept 4 bases outside the gene matches. Germline assignment: CDR1 SGHDT and CDR2 YYEEEE. CDR3 bases: TGTGCCAGCAGCACCGGGACTAACTACGAGCAGTACTTC. This gives the protein CASSTGTNYEQYF.

A few counts support this clone. The chain employs TRBV7-2 and TRBJ1-5, with a tentative D call TRBD1 (6 bases). V was cut by 5 bases and J by 5 bases, with 13 bases left in between. Germline V CDR1 and CDR2: SGHTA, FQGNSA. CDR3 length equals 14 residues. CDR3 nucleotides: TGTGCCAGCAGCCTACAGGGTCGGGATCAGCCCCAGCATTTT. Translation gives CASSLQGRDQPQHF.

This clone showed up just a few times. The CDR3 sequence: CASSGGVPLTKADTQYF. The DNA for the CDR3 is TGTGCCAGCAGTGGAGGGGTGCCATTGACGAAGGCAGATACGCAGTATTTT. V and J are TRBV2 and TRBJ2-3, with D perhaps given as TRBD1 or TRBD2 (5 bases each). This CDR3 comprises 17 residues. In germline, CDR1 is SNHLY, CDR2 FYNNEI. With 4 bases removed from V and 4 bases from J, the gap between germline ends came to 21 bases. Supplemented by reference TRBV2 and TRBJ2-3, the full variable domain reads EPEVTQTPSHQVTQMGQEVILRCVPISNHLYFYWYRQILGQKVEFLVSFYNNEISEKSEIFDDQFSVERPDGSNFTLKIRSTKLEDSAMYFCASSGGVPLTKADTQYFGPGTRLTVL.

This clone appeared a few times. J is TRBJ2-3 and V is TRBV7-9, with D possibly being TRBD1 (6 bases). Germline CDR1 and CDR2: SEHNR and FQNEAQ (reference sequence). The CDR3 contains 14 residues. Deletions cut 1 base from V and 4 bases from J, with 9 bases between. CDR3 region: CASSLVKGADTQYF. CDR3 bases: TGTGCCAGCAGCTTAGTTAAGGGGGCAGATACGCAGTATTTT.

In nucleotides, the CDR3 is TGTGCCAGCAGTTTAAGTGGAATGGGACTAGTATCAGTCTATGAGCAGTTCTTC. It yields the protein CASSLSGMGLVSVYEQFF. The chain employs TRBV27 and TRBJ2-1; 8 bases line up with TRBD2. Trimming cost V 2 bases and J 8 bases; bases outside gene matches: 17. This CDR3 has 18 amino acids. Germline CDR1 MNHEY, CDR2 SMNVEV (reference sequence).

This clone was seen only a few times. The chain couples TRBV25-1 to TRBJ2-7; TRBD1 might be the D (6 bases). CDR3 length: 13 amino acids. Deletions cut 2 bases from V and 6 bases from J, with 11 bases between. Germline V gene data show CDR1 as MGHDK and CDR2 as SYGVNS. For the CDR3, the DNA is TGTGCCAGCAGTGAAGTTAGGACAGTCGAGCAGTACTTC. This encodes CASSEVRTVEQYF.

This clone was recorded only once. In the same sample, other DNA sequences code for this CDR3. The chain carries TRBV9 and TRBJ1-2; D call uncertain. V lost 0 bases, J lost 3 bases, and 6 bases lay in between. This CDR3 has 13 amino acids. Germline V gene data show CDR1 as SGDLS and CDR2 as YYNGEE. Here the CDR3 DNA reads TGTGCCAGCAGCGTAGGTGGATACTATGGCTACACCTTC. It translates to CASSVGGYYGYTF. The full variable domain, its missing parts supplied by reference TRBV9 and TRBJ1-2, is DSGVTQTPKHLITATGQRVTLRCSPRSGDLSVYWYQQSLDQGLQFLIQYYNGEERAKGNILERFSAQQFPDLHSELNLSSLELGDSALYFCASSVGGYYGYTFGSGTRLTVV.

Only a few counts were recorded for this clone. The chain joins TRBV7-2 to TRBJ2-7, with 7 bases that match TRBD2. The germline V gene has CDR1 SGHTA and CDR2 FQGNSA. The CDR3 length is 14 residues. The ends lost 2 bases at V and 0 bases at J; junction bases unmatched: 1. The CDR3 here is CASSLRDYSYEQYF. CDR3 coding DNA: TGTGCCAGCAGCTTACGGGACTACTCCTACGAGCAGTACTTC.

This clone was observed a few times. The CDR3 carries no conserved terminal phenylalanine or tryptophan, so it likely arises from a read error. The rearrangement uses TRBV20-1 and TRBJ2-3; the D is unclear. The V and J ends lost 6 bases and 6 bases respectively, with 10 bases between them. Germline lookup yields CDR1 DFQATT and CDR2 SNEGSKA (reference sequence). The CDR3 is 11 amino acids. In DNA form, the CDR3 reads TGCAGTGCATCCCACATCGATACGCAGTATTTA. Protein sequence: CSASHIDTQYL.

This clone was seen a few times. V usage is TRBV7-9 and J usage is TRBJ2-1; D might be TRBD1 or TRBD2, each matching 5 bases. Trimming cost V 3 bases and J 5 bases, with 14 bases left between them. Per germline, CDR1 SEHNR and CDR2 FQNEAQ (reference sequence). The CDR3 covers 15 residues. In nucleotides, the CDR3 is TGTGCCAGCAGCTTTACAGGACTGATCAACAATGAGCAGTTCTTC. This sequence encodes CASSFTGLINNEQFF.

This chain's CDR3 is CSTRQGYEQYF. CDR3 coding DNA: TGCAGCACCCGACAGGGTTACGAGCAGTACTTC. The chain has TRBV29-1 and TRBJ2-7; 7 bases align to TRBD1. CDR1 is SQVTM, CDR2 ANQGSEA, per germline. This CDR3 is built from 11 residues. The J segment lost 4 bases and the V segment lost 8 bases, leaving 5 bases of the junction unmatched.

In this sample, this clone turned up a few times. J is TRBJ1-1 and V is TRBV6-4; 7 bases are a match to TRBD1. The V gene end was trimmed by 2 bases and the J gene end by 1 base; junction bases not matched to a gene: 1. The CDR3 is 14 residues long. Germline V gives CDR1 MRHNA, CDR2 SNTAGT. The CDR3 DNA reads TGTGCCAGCAGTGACCAGGGGGGGAACACTGAAGCTTTCTTT. This translates into CASSDQGGNTEAFF.

This clone was observed a few times. The chain uses TRBV29-1 and TRBJ2-1; 14 bases are a match to TRBD2. The germline V gene encodes CDR1 SQVTM and CDR2 ANQGSEA. V shed 4 bases, J shed 8 bases, and the junction held 4 bases outside the gene matches. The CDR3 spans 14 residues. CDR3 loop: CSVAGTSGRYEQFF. Here the CDR3 DNA reads TGCAGCGTTGCCGGGACTAGCGGGAGATATGAGCAGTTCTTC.

The chain joins TRBV10-2 to TRBJ2-6; D is possibly TRBD2 (6 bases). Between the trimmed V and J ends, which lost 3 bases and 3 bases, there was a span of 9 bases. The CDR3 sequence is 15 residues long. Germline assignment: CDR1 WSHSY and CDR2 SAAADI. The CDR3 protein is CASSEWGGGANVLTF. Here the CDR3 DNA reads TGCGCCAGCAGTGAATGGGGAGGTGGGGCCAACGTCCTGACTTTC.

V is TRBV27 and J is TRBJ1-5, with D hard to call. This CDR3 has 15 residues. CDR1 MNHEY and CDR2 SMNVEV come from the germline V gene (reference sequence). V was cut by 2 bases and J by 2 bases, with 10 bases left in between. This chain's CDR3 is CASSLRIQGNQPQHF. CDR3 nucleotide sequence: TGTGCCAGCAGTTTACGGATCCAGGGCAATCAGCCCCAGCATTTT.

This clone was counted between two and nine times. The chain recombines TRBV6-6 with TRBJ2-7; unclear D gene. Germline V CDR1 and CDR2: MNHNY, SVGAGI (reference sequence). Trimming pared 3 bases from V and 3 bases from J, leaving 9 bases between. The CDR3 length is 13 residues. CDR3 amino acids: CASSYDGYYEQYF. The CDR3 DNA sequence: TGTGCCAGCAGTTATGACGGTTACTACGAGCAGTACTTC.

The sample holds a few counts of this clone. The rearrangement links TRBV28 to TRBJ2-1; D remains ambiguous. The CDR3 spans 13 residues. CDR1 is MDHEN and CDR2 is SYDVKM in the germline V gene. CDR3 DNA: TGTGTCGGCTGGCAGAGCTCCTACAATGAGCAGTTCTTC. Translation: CVGWQSSYNEQFF. Full variable domain (remainder filled in from reference TRBV28 and TRBJ2-1): DVKVTQSSRYLVKRTGEKVFLECVQDMDHENMFWYRQDPGLGLRLIYFSYDVKMKEKGDIPEGYSVSREKKERFSLILESASTNQTSMYLCVGWQSSYNEQFFGPGTRLTVL.

The CDR3 sequence is CASTPALPATNEKLFF. Here the CDR3 DNA reads TGTGCCAGCACTCCGGCCCTACCCGCAACTAATGAAAAACTGTTTTTT. V and J are TRBV2 and TRBJ1-4; D uncertain. CDR3 length equals 16 residues. Germline loops: CDR1 SNHLY, CDR2 FYNNEI. With 7 bases removed from V and 0 bases from J, the gap between germline ends came to 15 bases.

The genes are TRBV6-1 and TRBJ2-3; 9 positions agree with TRBD2. With 7 bases clipped from V and 4 bases from J, the junction kept 9 bases outside the gene matches. The CDR3 sequence is 15 residues long. Germline CDR1 and CDR2: MNHNS and SASEGT. The CDR3 loop reads CASTLGAGGSDTQYF. CDR3 bases: TGTGCCAGCACACTTGGGGCGGGAGGGTCAGATACGCAGTATTTT.

The V gene is TRBV6-6, the J gene TRBJ1-2, with 11 bases identical to TRBD1. J gave up 4 bases and V 2 bases, and 6 bases lay outside the gene matches. Germline loops: CDR1 MNHNY, CDR2 SVGAGI (reference sequence). This CDR3 has 16 amino acids. CDR3 coding DNA: TGTGCCAGCAGTTACCGCCGGACAGGGGGCGGCTATGGCTACACCTTC. Protein: CASSYRRTGGGYGYTF.

Turning to this clone: This sample includes further DNA sequences coding for the same CDR3. The V call is TRBV6-5, the J call TRBJ2-3; 9 nucleotides match TRBD2. The J segment lost 0 bases and the V segment lost 0 bases, leaving 1 base of the junction unmatched. The CDR3 is 16 amino acids. CDR1 is MNHEY, CDR2 SVGAGI, per germline. CDR3 nucleotide sequence: TGTGCCAGCAGTTACTCGCGGGAGGGGAGCACAGATACGCAGTATTTT. Protein sequence: CASSYSREGSTDTQYF.

This clone was detected only a few times. The rearrangement uses TRBV7-5 and TRBJ1-3. TRBV7-5 has pseudogene status. The length of the CDR3 is 17 residues. The CDR3 DNA is TGTGCCAGAAGCTTAGACGGGATTGTAAGCTCTGGAAACACCATATATTTT. It specifies CARSLDGIVSSGNTIYF.

This clone came up a few times. This rearrangement joins TRBV19 to TRBJ2-1; 12 nucleotides agree with TRBD1. Per germline, CDR1 LNHDA and CDR2 SQIVND (reference sequence). With 4 bases clipped from V and 10 bases from J, the junction kept 5 bases outside the gene matches. This CDR3 is built from 14 residues. CDR3 amino acids: CASSRGQGAQEQFF. Here the CDR3 DNA reads TGTGCCAGTAGTAGGGGACAGGGGGCACAAGAGCAGTTCTTC.

The chain joins TRBV6-1 to TRBJ2-1; the D gene could be TRBD1 or TRBD2 (6 bases each). This CDR3 is built from 12 residues. Between the trimmed V and J ends, which lost 9 bases and 4 bases, there was a span of 10 bases. The V gene's germline CDR1 is MNHNS and CDR2 SASEGT. Here the CDR3 reads CASWGAYNEQFF. In nucleotides, the CDR3 is TGTGCCAGTTGGGGGGCATACAATGAGCAGTTCTTC.

This clone has a count of ten or more. V usage is TRBV5-5 and J usage is TRBJ2-3; D is unresolved. Germline-derived CDR1 and CDR2 are SGHKS and YYEKEE (reference sequence). This CDR3 comprises 14 residues. V was pared by 4 bases and J by 5 bases, with 14 bases between. The CDR3 is CASSLDTDVDTQYF. The CDR3 DNA sequence: TGTGCCAGCAGCCTGGATACAGACGTAGATACGCAGTATTTT.

This clone showed up just a few times. This sequence joins TRBV11-2 and TRBJ1-1; TRBD1 agrees at 8 bases. V lost 6 bases and J lost 4; bases outside the gene matches: 10. CDR1 SGHAT and CDR2 FQNNGV come from the germline V gene. This CDR3 has 15 amino acids. CDR3 in DNA: TGTGCCAGCAGGCCATCCCGGACAGGGAGCACTGAAGCTTTCTTT. Translating it yields CASRPSRTGSTEAFF.

The gene calls are TRBV28 and TRBJ2-5; a possible D gene is TRBD2 (7 bases). This CDR3 has 14 amino acids. Trimming removed 7 bases at V and 5 bases at J, with 17 bases between. Germline CDR1 reads MDHEN; CDR2 reads SYDVKM. The CDR3: CASNQGGVRETQYF. DNA of the CDR3: TGTGCCAGCAACCAAGGGGGGGTCCGGGAGACCCAGTACTTC.